This TCR beta chain was recovered during a study of radiation and T cells in renal cell carcinoma. Overall study findings and caveats: Top tumor clonotypes rose in blood 2 weeks post-radiation, then contracted. Baseline intratumoral clonotype presence is unknown without pretreatment biopsies.

Described time point: blood 2 weeks post-SBRT. This sample's treatment: 15 Gy SBRT to primary tumor, nephrectomy 4 weeks later. Serial blood draws occurred at baseline and 2 and 4 weeks post-SBRT. Clear cell pathology was present in this patient's renal cell carcinoma. Sequencing used immunoSEQ multiplex PCR; TCRdb keeps in-frame clones, though not all of them. Of fewer than 90,000 clones listed, 70% to 90% are singletons. The CDR3 is 13 amino acids. Germline CDR1 and CDR2: SGHAT and FQDESV (reference sequence). Trimming at V came to 8 bases and at J to 6 bases, leaving 9 bases not matched to a gene. As concerns this clone: Antigen specificity is unknown.

The sequencing used blood, collected from a patient whose treatment included radiotherapy and nephrectomy. J is TRBJ1-1 and V is TRBV11-1; 7 nucleotides agree with TRBD1. This clonotype was sampled from a woman aged 45-60 years with renal cell carcinoma. The CDR3 spells CASGRGRGAEAFF. The CDR3 coding sequence is TGTGCCAGCGGAAGGGGCAGGGGGGCTGAAGCTTTCTTT.